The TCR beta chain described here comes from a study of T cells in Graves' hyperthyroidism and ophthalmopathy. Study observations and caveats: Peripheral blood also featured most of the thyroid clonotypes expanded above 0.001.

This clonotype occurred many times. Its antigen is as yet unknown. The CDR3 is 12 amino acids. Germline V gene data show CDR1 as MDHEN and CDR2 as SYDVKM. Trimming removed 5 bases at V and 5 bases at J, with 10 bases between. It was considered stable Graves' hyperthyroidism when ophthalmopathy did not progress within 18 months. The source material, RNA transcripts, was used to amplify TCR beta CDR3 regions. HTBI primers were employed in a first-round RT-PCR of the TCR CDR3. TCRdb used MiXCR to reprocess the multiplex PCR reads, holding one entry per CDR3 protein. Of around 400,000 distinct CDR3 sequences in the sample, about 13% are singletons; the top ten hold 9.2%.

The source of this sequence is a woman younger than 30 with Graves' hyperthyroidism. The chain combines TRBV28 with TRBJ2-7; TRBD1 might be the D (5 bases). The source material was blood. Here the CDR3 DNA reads TGTGCCAGCAGTACCAGGGAAAACGAGCAGTACTTC. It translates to CASSTRENEQYF.